The next 10 T cell receptor beta chains were all read from a single sample in a study of T cells after yellow fever vaccination. One entry per CDR3 protein results from TCRdb running MiXCR on the 5' RACE reads. The data show some 250,000 distinct CDR3 sequences, roughly 3.5% seen once. The sample was PBMCs, taken 15 days after the yellow fever booster vaccination. Every receptor here comes from a man between 18 and 35 years old who received the YFV17D yellow fever vaccine.

In this sample, this clonotype turned up many times. This chain uses TRBV20-1 with TRBJ2-1, with D uncertain. CDR1 is DFQATT, CDR2 SNEGSKA, per germline (reference sequence). The CDR3 covers 13 residues. V was shortened by 3 bases and J by 1 base, with 7 bases between the two germline ends. The CDR3 coding sequence is TGCAGTGCTAGGACTTTTTCCTACAATGAGCAGTTCTTC. This translates into CSARTFSYNEQFF.

This clonotype was observed at least ten times. V and J are TRBV29-1 and TRBJ1-2; D uncertain. This CDR3 has 12 amino acids. V was cut by 0 bases and J by 9 bases, with 11 bases left in between. CDR1 and CDR2 from the germline V gene are SQVTM and ANQGSEA. The CDR3 DNA reads as TGCAGCGTTGAAGAACAGCCCCTGCGCTACACCTTC. Protein: CSVEEQPLRYTF.

In its sample, this clonotype was seen many times. The V call is TRBV12-3 or TRBV12-4, the J call TRBJ2-2; D is ambiguous. CDR3 length equals 15 residues. Trimming left V 5 bases short and J 0 bases short, with 10 bases between. The CDR3 DNA follows: TGTGCCAGCAGTCCCTCTGACACGAACACCGGGGAGCTGTTTTTT. Translated, it gives CASSPSDTNTGELFF.

This clonotype occurred many times. The J gene is TRBJ2-7, the V gene TRBV30; tentatively, D is TRBD2 (6 bases). Trimming shortened V by 2 bases and J by 5 bases, and 16 bases separated the two germline ends. Germline assignment: CDR1 GTSNPN and CDR2 SVGIG (reference sequence). There are 14 residues in the CDR3. CDR3 loop: CAWSPGLPLNEQYF. In DNA, the CDR3 is TGTGCCTGGAGTCCCGGACTACCTTTAAACGAGCAGTACTTC.

This clonotype has a count of ten or more. The chain links TRBV12-3 or TRBV12-4 to TRBJ2-7; TRBD1 agrees at 9 bases. Trimming removed 6 bases from V and 2 bases from J; junction bases left unmatched: 11. This CDR3 contains 16 residues. CDR3: CASRPHPDRGTYEQYF. The CDR3 DNA reads TGTGCCAGCAGGCCACACCCGGACAGGGGAACCTACGAGCAGTACTTC.

This clonotype has at least ten counts. This chain links TRBV12-3 or TRBV12-4 with TRBJ1-2, with D possibly TRBD1 on 5 matching bases. Between the trimmed V and J ends, which lost 6 bases and 6 bases, there was a span of 23 bases. This CDR3 spans 16 amino acids. The CDR3, as DNA: TGTGCCAGCAGCGGGGCTGGGACCCCCCGGGGGGATGGCTACACCTTC. This encodes CASSGAGTPRGDGYTF.

This clonotype was seen ten or more times. The chain links TRBV2 to TRBJ1-1; D is possibly TRBD1 (5 bases). Germline CDR1 is SNHLY and CDR2 is FYNNEI. Trimming removed 4 bases from V and 2 bases from J, with 11 bases in between. The CDR3 has 14 residues. This chain's CDR3 is CASSVVQVNTEAFF. DNA of the CDR3: TGTGCCAGCAGTGTGGTACAGGTCAACACTGAAGCTTTCTTT.

Many counts were recorded for this clonotype. The chain is built from TRBV5-1 and TRBJ1-3, with no clear D. CDR3 length: 17 residues. In germline, CDR1 is SGHRS, CDR2 YFSETQ. The V and J ends lost 0 bases and 2 bases respectively, with 15 bases between them. In DNA form, the CDR3 reads TGCGCCAGCAGCTTGGTCGTCTTTATCGCTCCTGGAAACACCATATATTTT. Protein: CASSLVVFIAPGNTIYF. Full variable domain (outside the CDR3, taken from reference TRBV5-1 and TRBJ1-3): KAGVTQTPRYLIKTRGQQVTLSCSPISGHRSVSWYQQTPGQGLQFLFEYFSETQRNKGNFPGRFSGRQFSNSRSEMNVSTLELGDSALYLCASSLVVFIAPGNTIYFGEGSWLTVV.

This clonotype was picked up many times. V is TRBV6-2 or TRBV6-3 and J is TRBJ2-3, with a tentative D call TRBD2 (5 bases). The CDR3 is made up of 14 amino acids. Germline-derived CDR1 and CDR2 are MNHEY and SVGEGT. Trimming shortened V by 2 bases and J by 2 bases, and 8 bases separated the two germline ends. This CDR3 is CASSYPAATDTQYF. As DNA, the CDR3 is TGTGCCAGCAGTTACCCAGCGGCCACAGATACGCAGTATTTT.

This clonotype occurred many times. The chain employs TRBV20-1 and TRBJ2-3, with 11 positions matching TRBD2. The length of the CDR3 is 14 residues. Germline V gives CDR1 DFQATT, CDR2 SNEGSKA (reference sequence). After removal of 2 bases from V and 4 bases from J, the junction contained 2 bases not matched to a gene. The CDR3 region has the DNA TGCAGTGCTAGAAATAGCGGGGGGGCAGATACGCAGTATTTT. It specifies CSARNSGGADTQYF.